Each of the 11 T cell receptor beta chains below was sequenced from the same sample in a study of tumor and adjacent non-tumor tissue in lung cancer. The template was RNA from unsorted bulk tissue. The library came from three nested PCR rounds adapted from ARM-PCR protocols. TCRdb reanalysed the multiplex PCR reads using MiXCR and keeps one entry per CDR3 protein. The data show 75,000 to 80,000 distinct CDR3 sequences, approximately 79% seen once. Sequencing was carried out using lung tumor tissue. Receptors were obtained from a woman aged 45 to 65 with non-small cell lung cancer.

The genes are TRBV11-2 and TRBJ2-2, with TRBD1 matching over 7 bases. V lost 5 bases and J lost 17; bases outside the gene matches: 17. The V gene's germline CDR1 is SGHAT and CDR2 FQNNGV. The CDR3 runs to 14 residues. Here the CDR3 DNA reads TGTGCCAGCAGCAAAAACTGGGACACAGGGGTGCTATTTTTT. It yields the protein CASSKNWDTGVLFF.

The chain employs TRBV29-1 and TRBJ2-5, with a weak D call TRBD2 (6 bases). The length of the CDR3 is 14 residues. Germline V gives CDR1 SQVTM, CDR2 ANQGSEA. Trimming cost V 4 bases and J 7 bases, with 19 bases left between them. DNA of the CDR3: TGCAGCGTTGTCTGCGGGGACCCCACCCGGACCCAGTACTTC. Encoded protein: CSVVCGDPTRTQYF. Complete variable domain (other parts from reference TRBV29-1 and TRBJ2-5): SAVISQKPSRDICQRGTSLTIQCQVDSQVTMMFWYRQQPGQSLTLIATANQGSEATYESGFVIDKFPISRPNLTFSTLTVSNMSPEDSSIYLCSVVCGDPTRTQYFGPGTRLLVL.

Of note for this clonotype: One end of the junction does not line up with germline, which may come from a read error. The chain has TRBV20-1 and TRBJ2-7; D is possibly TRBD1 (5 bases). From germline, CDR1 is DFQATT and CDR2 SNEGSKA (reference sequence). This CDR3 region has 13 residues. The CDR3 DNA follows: TGCAGTGCTGCAAGGACACGGAGCTACGAGCAGTGCTTC. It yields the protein CSAARTRSYEQCF.

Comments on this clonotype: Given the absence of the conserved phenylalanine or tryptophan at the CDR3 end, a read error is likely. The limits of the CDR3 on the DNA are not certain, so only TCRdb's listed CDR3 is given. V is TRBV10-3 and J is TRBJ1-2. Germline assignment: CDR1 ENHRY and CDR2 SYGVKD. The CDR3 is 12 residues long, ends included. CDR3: CPISETNYGYTV.

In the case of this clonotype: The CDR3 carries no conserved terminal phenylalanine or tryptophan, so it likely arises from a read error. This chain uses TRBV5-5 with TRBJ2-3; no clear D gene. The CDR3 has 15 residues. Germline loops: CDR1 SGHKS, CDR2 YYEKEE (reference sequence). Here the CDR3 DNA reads TGTGCCAGCAACTTGGGGTTGATTGGCACAGATATGCAGTATCTT. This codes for CASNLGLIGTDMQYL.

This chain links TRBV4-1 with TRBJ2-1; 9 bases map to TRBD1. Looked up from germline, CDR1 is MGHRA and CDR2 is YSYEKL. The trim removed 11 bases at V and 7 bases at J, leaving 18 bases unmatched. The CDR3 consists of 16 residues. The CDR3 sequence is CAATYGDRVGNNEQFF. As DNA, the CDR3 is TGCGCCGCCACCTATGGGGACAGGGTCGGTAATAATGAGCAGTTCTTC.

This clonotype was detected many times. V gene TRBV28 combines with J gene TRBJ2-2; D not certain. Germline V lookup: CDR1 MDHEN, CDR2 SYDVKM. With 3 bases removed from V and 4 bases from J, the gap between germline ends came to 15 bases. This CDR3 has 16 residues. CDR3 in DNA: TGTGCCAGCAGTTTGGAGCGATCTCGGGTCACCGGGGAGCTGTTTTTT. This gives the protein CASSLERSRVTGELFF.

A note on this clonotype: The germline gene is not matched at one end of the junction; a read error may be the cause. The DNA of the CDR3 is TGCAATGCTGGTTGGACAGCAAATGAGCAGTTCTTC. Translated: CNAGWTANEQFF. The gene calls are TRBV20-1 and TRBJ2-1; D may be TRBD1 (6 bases). This CDR3 has 12 amino acids. Germline assignment: CDR1 DFQATT and CDR2 SNEGSKA (reference sequence).

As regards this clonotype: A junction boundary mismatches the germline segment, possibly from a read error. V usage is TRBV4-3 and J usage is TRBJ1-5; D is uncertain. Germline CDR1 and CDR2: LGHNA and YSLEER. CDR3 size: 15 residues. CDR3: CASSIRNDGYQPKHF. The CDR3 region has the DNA TGCGCCAGCAGCATCAGGAACGATGGATATCAGCCCAAGCATTTT.

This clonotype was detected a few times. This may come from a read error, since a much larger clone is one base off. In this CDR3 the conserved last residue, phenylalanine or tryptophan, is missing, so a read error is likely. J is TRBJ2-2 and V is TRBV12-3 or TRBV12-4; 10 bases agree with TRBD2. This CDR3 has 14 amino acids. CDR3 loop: CASSLAGVAGELFY. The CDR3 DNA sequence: TGTGCCAGCAGTCTAGCGGGAGTGGCCGGGGAGCTGTTTTAT.

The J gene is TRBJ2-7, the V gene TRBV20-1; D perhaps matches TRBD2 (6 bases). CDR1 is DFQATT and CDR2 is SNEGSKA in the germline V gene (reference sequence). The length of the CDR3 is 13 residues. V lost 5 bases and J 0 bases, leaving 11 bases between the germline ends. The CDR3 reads CSAGPRGSYEQYF. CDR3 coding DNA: TGCAGTGCTGGTCCGCGGGGCTCCTACGAGCAGTACTTC.